The 6 T cell receptor beta chains in this list originate from one sample, sequenced in a study of cytomegalovirus exposure and HLA in healthy donors. The PCR had 60 Vbeta and 13 Jbeta primers. Sequencing was performed with immunoSEQ multiplex PCR; in TCRdb, only in-frame clones are kept and a portion is missing. The table records 150,000 to 200,000 clones, under 80% of them present only once. The sequenced sample consisted of PBMCs. These receptors were obtained from a young woman in good health and CMV-seropositive.

The chain is built from TRBV11-2 and TRBJ2-1; TRBD1 agrees at 9 bases. V shed 5 bases and J 4 bases; nucleotides not matched to a gene: 6. Per the germline V gene, CDR1 is SGHAT and CDR2 is FQNNGV. The length of the CDR3 is 15 residues. The CDR3 bases are TGTGCCAGCAGCACTCGGACAGGGGCATACAATGAGCAGTTCTTC. Protein sequence: CASSTRTGAYNEQFF.

This chain connects TRBV5-6 to TRBJ1-6; D possibly corresponds to TRBD1 (5 bases). The length of the CDR3 is 15 residues. The germline V gene encodes CDR1 SGHDT and CDR2 YYEEEE. The V and J ends lost 0 bases and 9 bases respectively, with 13 bases between them. CDR3 sequence reads: CASSLGQGGSSPLHF. The CDR3, as DNA: TGTGCCAGCAGCTTGGGTCAGGGAGGGAGTTCACCCCTCCACTTT.

The rearrangement joins TRBV18 to TRBJ2-2, with TRBD1 as a possible D gene (6 bases). The CDR3 runs to 15 residues. Germline V gene lookup returns CDR1 KGHSH and CDR2 LQKENI. The V end was cut by 3 bases, the J end by 5 bases, with 13 bases between. The chain's CDR3 is CASSPTLDRTGELFF. The CDR3 DNA reads as TGTGCCAGCTCACCCACCCTCGACAGGACCGGGGAGCTGTTTTTT. Supplemented by reference TRBV18 and TRBJ2-2, the full variable domain reads NAGVMQNPRHLVRRRGQEARLRCSPMKGHSHVYWYRQLPEEGLKFMVYLQKENIIDESGMPKERFSAEFPKEGPSILRIQQVVRGDSAAYFCASSPTLDRTGELFFGEGSRLTVL.

The chain joins TRBV2 to TRBJ2-2; 7 bases align to TRBD2. V dropped 8 bases and J dropped 3; count of bases not matched to a gene: 12. CDR3 length equals 16 residues. Germline CDR1 SNHLY, CDR2 FYNNEI. The CDR3 region has the DNA TGTGCCAGCGGACACCGGACTAGTGGGCACACCGGGGAGCTGTTTTTT. Translation: CASGHRTSGHTGELFF.

In this sample, this clone turned up a few times. The chain has TRBV16 and TRBJ2-1, with TRBD1 as a possible D gene (5 bases). V lost 1 base and J 5 bases, leaving 18 bases between the germline ends. Germline CDR1 and CDR2: KGHSY and FQNENV. The length of the CDR3 is 17 residues. In DNA, the CDR3 is TGTGCCAGCAGCCAATTAAGACCACGTGGGGCCCACAATGAGCAGTTCTTC. Residues: CASSQLRPRGAHNEQFF.

In its sample, this clone was seen a few times. J is TRBJ1-5 and V is TRBV18; 9 nucleotides line up with TRBD1. Losses at the gene ends were 1 base for V and 0 bases for J; bases not matched to a gene: 19. Germline V lookup: CDR1 KGHSH, CDR2 LQKENI. The CDR3 has 22 residues. The CDR3 region has the DNA TGTGCCAGCTCACCACGTGGACAGGGGCCCTTTATACCCCCCTATAGCAATCAGCCCCAGCATTTT. Its protein product is CASSPRGQGPFIPPYSNQPQHF. Variable domain in full (rest from reference TRBV18 and TRBJ1-5): NAGVMQNPRHLVRRRGQEARLRCSPMKGHSHVYWYRQLPEEGLKFMVYLQKENIIDESGMPKERFSAEFPKEGPSILRIQQVVRGDSAAYFCASSPRGQGPFIPPYSNQPQHFGDGTRLSIL.